This T cell receptor (beta chain) was sequenced in a study of T cells in Graves' hyperthyroidism and ophthalmopathy. The study, taken as a whole, reports: Within blood appeared most thyroid clonotypes that had expanded above 0.001. The model identified upcoming ophthalmopathy a median approximately 6.4 months ahead of onset.

Germline V gives CDR1 SGHRS, CDR2 YFSETQ. The trim removed 7 bases at V and 2 bases at J, leaving 8 bases unmatched. The CDR3 extends over 14 amino acids. TCR beta CDR3 regions were amplified from RNA. An initial round of RT-PCR targeting the TCR CDR3 relied on the HTBI primer set. Each CDR3 protein is one row after TCRdb ran MiXCR on the multiplex PCR reads. Of hundreds of thousands of distinct CDR3 sequences listed, roughly 14% are singletons. Many counts were recorded for this clonotype. Its antigen is still unknown. The specimen was blood. The source of this sequence is a man aged 18-30 years with Graves' ophthalmopathy. The chain is built from TRBV5-1 and TRBJ2-5, with 7 bases matching TRBD1. This CDR3 is CASSGGQIQETQYF. The CDR3 DNA is TGCGCCAGCTCTGGGGGACAGATTCAAGAGACCCAGTACTTC.